The 25 T cell receptor beta chains in this list originate from one sample, sequenced in a study of blood T cell repertoires in COVID-19 (dated by TCRdb to about 2020). Library preparation employed the immunoSEQ multiplex PCR assay. Not all clones reach the TCRdb copy of this immuneACCESS table, which keeps in-frame sequences only. Checked studies attribute under half of the gap to unresolved V genes and leave the rest unexplained. The sample has 100,000 to 120,000 clones on record, 75% to 80% of them singletons. The top ten hold approximately 16% of the sample. Sequenced sample: peripheral blood. These receptors were collected from a woman of 80 years or more with active or convalescent COVID-19.

The chain links TRBV5-1 to TRBJ2-1, with 11 bases identical to TRBD2. This CDR3 is built from 16 residues. From germline, CDR1 is SGHRS and CDR2 YFSETQ. J was trimmed by 5 bases and V by 4 bases; bases with no gene match: 8. The CDR3 is CASSTPGLAANNEQFF. Written as DNA, the CDR3 is TGCGCCAGCAGCACCCCGGGACTAGCGGCTAACAATGAGCAGTTCTTC.

J is TRBJ2-3 and V is TRBV11-2; 10 bases are shared with TRBD2. This CDR3 spans 16 amino acids. The J segment lost 4 bases and the V segment lost 5 bases, leaving 9 bases of the junction unmatched. The germline CDR1 and CDR2 sequences are SGHAT and FQNNGV. In DNA form, the CDR3 reads TGTGCCAGCAGCACCGGGACTAGCGTGAGGCCAGATACGCAGTATTTT. This encodes CASSTGTSVRPDTQYF.

The chain joins TRBV5-1 to TRBJ1-2; 10 bases are a match to TRBD1. CDR1 and CDR2 (germline): SGHRS, YFSETQ. The CDR3 is 19 residues long. The junction had 18 bases not matched to a gene; V was cut back by 3 bases and J by 4 bases. As DNA, the CDR3 is TGCGCCAGCAGCTATAACTTCAGACAGGGGGCTATCGACCCCTATGGCTACACCTTC. Translating gives CASSYNFRQGAIDPYGYTF.

The rearrangement joins TRBV11-2 to TRBJ2-1; possible D gene TRBD2, 6 bases. The CDR3 runs 13 residues. Trimming removed 8 bases from V and 2 bases from J, with 10 bases in between. Germline assignment: CDR1 SGHAT and CDR2 FQNNGV. Here the CDR3 reads CASAGSTYNEQFF. For the CDR3, the DNA is TGTGCCAGCGCGGGGTCCACCTACAATGAGCAGTTCTTC.

This clone was detected a few times. The rearrangement uses TRBV10-3 and TRBJ2-3; 12 positions match TRBD2. CDR1 ENHRY and CDR2 SYGVKD come from the germline V gene. The CDR3 totals 20 residues. J lost 2 bases, V lost 2 bases, and 14 bases had no gene match. CDR3 DNA sequence: TGTGCCATCAGTGAGCCCCCCCTAGCGGGAGGGCCTGTCCTCACAGATACGCAGTATTTT. The encoded protein is CAISEPPLAGGPVLTDTQYF.

CDR3 region: CASSGTGIEAFF. The CDR3 region has the DNA TGTGCCAGCAGTGGAACAGGGATTGAAGCTTTCTTT. This chain links TRBV9 with TRBJ1-1; a possible D gene is TRBD1 (6 bases). The CDR3 contains 12 residues. The V end was cut by 5 bases, the J end by 7 bases, with 12 bases between. The V gene's germline CDR1 is SGDLS and CDR2 YYNGEE.

The gene calls are TRBV19 and TRBJ2-5; tentatively, D is TRBD1 (5 bases). The germline V gene encodes CDR1 LNHDA and CDR2 SQIVND (reference sequence). This CDR3 is built from 12 residues. V was pared by 3 bases and J by 5 bases, with 7 bases between. The CDR3 spells CASSIAGETQYF. CDR3 in DNA: TGTGCCAGTAGTATCGCAGGGGAGACCCAGTACTTC.

The CDR3 DNA is TGCGCCAGCAACTCTGAGGGACAGGGCGGCGGCTACACCTTC. This sequence encodes CASNSEGQGGGYTF. The chain recombines TRBV4-3 with TRBJ1-2; 9 bases align to TRBD1. This CDR3 has 14 amino acids. Germline trimming cut 7 bases from V and 8 bases from J; bases unmatched to any gene: 11. The germline V gene encodes CDR1 LGHNA and CDR2 YSLEER.

This chain uses TRBV28 with TRBJ1-1, with a weak D call TRBD1 (5 bases). Trimming pared 6 bases from V and 4 bases from J, leaving 12 bases between. Germline V CDR1 and CDR2: MDHEN, SYDVKM. This CDR3 comprises 13 residues. For the CDR3, the DNA is TGTGCCAGCAGAGTAAGCAGGGCCACTGAAGCTTTCTTT. This gives the protein CASRVSRATEAFF.

In its sample, this clone was seen a few times. The V call is TRBV11-2, the J call TRBJ2-7; D is ambiguous. Deletions cut 1 base from V and 0 bases from J, with 10 bases between. This CDR3 is 15 amino acids long. Germline V gene lookup returns CDR1 SGHAT and CDR2 FQNNGV. CDR3 protein: CASSLGGSYSYEQYF. CDR3 bases: TGTGCCAGCAGCTTAGGCGGCAGCTACTCCTACGAGCAGTACTTC.

The chain recombines TRBV6-5 with TRBJ1-5; D might be TRBD1 (6 bases). The germline V gene has CDR1 MNHEY and CDR2 SVGAGI. V dropped 6 bases and J dropped 5 bases, with 17 bases sitting between them. CDR3 length: 15 amino acids. In nucleotides, the CDR3 is TGTGCCAGCAGCCGCCGGGGGGGGGCTGATCAGCCCCAGCATTTT. It is translated as CASSRRGGADQPQHF.

This chain links TRBV9 with TRBJ2-2; perhaps TRBD2 as D (6 bases). Per the germline V gene, CDR1 is SGDLS and CDR2 is YYNGEE. The CDR3 contains 13 residues. V lost 10 bases, J lost 1 base, and 11 bases lay in between. The CDR3 region is CASNSGNTGELFF. CDR3 DNA sequence: TGTGCCTCAAATAGCGGGAACACCGGGGAGCTGTTTTTT.

A few counts support this clone. V is TRBV7-6 and J is TRBJ1-2, with 8 positions matching TRBD1. The trim removed 5 bases at V and 6 bases at J, leaving 11 bases unmatched. The CDR3 runs to 15 residues. From germline, CDR1 is SGHVS and CDR2 FNYEAQ. The CDR3 DNA reads TGTGCCAGCAGCACCCGGACAGGGTTTAGGCATGGCTACACCTTC. It encodes CASSTRTGFRHGYTF.

The V and J genes are TRBV6-2 or TRBV6-3 and TRBJ2-5; 8 nucleotides align to TRBD2. Germline values: CDR1 MNHEY, CDR2 SVGEGT. The V segment lost 4 bases and the J segment 1 base; nucleotides outside the gene matches: 11. This CDR3 comprises 17 residues. This chain's CDR3 is CASSSRLATVRQETQYF. CDR3 coding DNA: TGTGCCAGCAGTTCCCGACTAGCGACAGTACGCCAAGAGACCCAGTACTTC.

This clone has just a few counts. The rearrangement uses TRBV6-1 and TRBJ1-2; no reliable D call. CDR1 and CDR2 (germline): MNHNS, SASEGT. Trimming removed 0 bases from V and 2 bases from J, with 16 bases in between. The CDR3 contains 17 residues. The CDR3 is CASSEARHRPGNYGYTF. In nucleotides, the CDR3 is TGTGCCAGCAGTGAAGCGCGTCACCGACCCGGGAACTATGGCTACACCTTC.

This sequence joins TRBV5-4 and TRBJ2-7; TRBD1 aligns across 9 bases. With V trimmed by 4 bases and J by 6 bases, 2 bases remained unmatched. This CDR3 has 12 residues. Germline lookup yields CDR1 SGHNT and CDR2 YYREEE (reference sequence). The CDR3 DNA reads as TGTGCCAGCAGCCAGGGACAGGGCGAGCAGTACTTC. Translation gives CASSQGQGEQYF.

The V gene is TRBV27, the J gene TRBJ2-3; 9 nucleotides match TRBD2. This CDR3 is built from 17 residues. Germline CDR1 is MNHEY and CDR2 is SMNVEV (reference sequence). V lost 6 bases and J lost 6; bases outside the gene matches: 16. The CDR3 here is CASRGYPPGLASDTQYF. The CDR3 nucleotides read TGTGCCAGCAGGGGATACCCACCGGGACTAGCATCCGATACGCAGTATTTT.

In the case of this clone: This may be a read error, as it is one base from a much larger clone. The chain employs TRBV2 and TRBJ1-4; 8 bases are a match to TRBD1. The CDR3 runs to 14 residues. Germline loops: CDR1 SNHLY, CDR2 FYNNEI. The CDR3 DNA follows: TGTGCCAGCAGGGAAGCAGGGGGCTATGAAAAACTGTTTTTT. This encodes CASREAGGYEKLFF.

J is TRBJ2-5 and V is TRBV6-5; D is unclear. V shed 6 bases and J shed 0 bases, with 11 bases lying between them. Germline CDR1 and CDR2: MNHEY and SVGAGI. The CDR3 is 14 amino acids. CDR3 DNA: TGTGCCAGCAGCTTTGACACGAACCAAGAGACCCAGTACTTC. Amino acids: CASSFDTNQETQYF.

V and J are TRBV5-6 and TRBJ2-1; 7 nucleotides line up with TRBD2. Germline-derived CDR1 and CDR2 are SGHDT and YYEEEE. The CDR3 consists of 13 residues. V shed 4 bases, J shed 9 bases, and the junction held 7 bases outside the gene matches. The CDR3 sequence: CASSRTRKGEQFF. In DNA form, the CDR3 reads TGTGCCAGCAGCCGGACTAGGAAGGGTGAGCAGTTCTTC.

This rearrangement joins TRBV29-1 to TRBJ1-1; D is perhaps TRBD1 (6 bases). This CDR3 is built from 13 residues. CDR1 and CDR2 from the germline V gene are SQVTM and ANQGSEA. Deletions cut 6 bases from V and 3 bases from J, with 14 bases between. The CDR3 DNA reads as TGCAGCGTGTCCTGGGGGCTGGACACTGAAGCTTTCTTT. This gives the protein CSVSWGLDTEAFF. Complete variable domain (other parts from reference TRBV29-1 and TRBJ1-1): SAVISQKPSRDICQRGTSLTIQCQVDSQVTMMFWYRQQPGQSLTLIATANQGSEATYESGFVIDKFPISRPNLTFSTLTVSNMSPEDSSIYLCSVSWGLDTEAFFGQGTRLTVV.

V gene TRBV18 combines with J gene TRBJ2-7; D ambiguous. The V gene lost 3 bases and the J gene lost 4 bases, with 7 bases spanning the gap. CDR1 KGHSH and CDR2 LQKENI come from the germline V gene. The CDR3 runs to 12 residues. The CDR3 coding sequence is TGTGCCAGCTCACCCCAACAGTACGAGCAGTACTTC. It translates to CASSPQQYEQYF.

V and J are TRBV3-1 (or the pseudogene TRBV3-2) and TRBJ2-3, with 10 nucleotides matching TRBD2. The junction had 3 bases not matched to a gene; V was cut back by 5 bases and J by 1 base. The CDR3 has 15 amino acids. CDR1 is LGHDT and CDR2 is YNNKEL in the germline V gene (reference sequence). The CDR3 DNA is TGTGCCAGCAGCGGGCTAGCGGGAGGCACAGATACGCAGTATTTT. Translating it yields CASSGLAGGTDTQYF.

This clone was counted only a few times. The J gene is TRBJ2-3, the V gene TRBV18; a possible D gene is TRBD2 (5 bases). Trimming left V 0 bases short and J 3 bases short, with 10 bases between. CDR1 and CDR2 (germline): KGHSH, LQKENI. This CDR3 contains 15 residues. The CDR3 region is CASSPPSRETDTQYF. CDR3 in DNA: TGTGCCAGCTCACCACCGAGTCGGGAAACAGATACGCAGTATTTT.

The chain uses TRBV27 and TRBJ2-5; TRBD2 matches at 11 bases. The CDR3 is 15 amino acids. With V trimmed by 5 bases and J by 2 bases, 4 bases remained unmatched. CDR1 and CDR2 (germline): MNHEY, SMNVEV (reference sequence). The CDR3 region has the DNA TGTGCCAGCAGTGCCGGGACTAGCGGACAAGAGACCCAGTACTTC. This codes for CASSAGTSGQETQYF.